The T cell receptor (beta chain) under discussion was sequenced for a study of T cells in Graves' hyperthyroidism and ophthalmopathy. Notes on the study in general: Also found in blood were most expanded thyroid clonotypes above 0.001. Model-based prediction identified ophthalmopathy a median 6.5 months prior to its onset.

As concerns this clonotype: The antigen is undetermined.

Germline CDR1 KGHDR, CDR2 SFDVKD. CDR3 length: 14 amino acids. The germline V and J ends were trimmed by 3 bases and 2 bases, with 9 bases remaining between them. RNA transcripts served as the template for amplifying TCR beta CDR3 regions. During a first-round RT-PCR of the TCR CDR3, the HTBI primer set was used. TCRdb itself ran the multiplex PCR reads through MiXCR, one entry per CDR3 protein. The repertoire consists of a few hundred thousand distinct CDR3 sequences, with around 42% occurring once and the leading ten covering about 20%. The chain combines TRBV24-1 with TRBJ1-1; D remains ambiguous. This TCR was recovered from an adult woman with Graves' disease, either hyperthyroidism or ophthalmopathy (not recorded which). Sequencing was done on a sample of peripheral blood or thyroid tissue (not recorded which). CDR3 loop: CATSDGKQNTEAFF. Written as DNA, the CDR3 is TGTGCCACCAGTGATGGCAAACAAAACACTGAAGCTTTCTTT.